Listed here is a single TCR beta chain. Antigen: not known. For the second PCR, which ran for 7 to 11 cycles, a sample-barcoded 5' primer and a J-beta primer mix were used. TCRdb independently ran MiXCR on the 5' RACE reads; one entry per CDR3 protein. The sample includes 550,000 to 750,000 distinct CDR3 sequences, around 21% of them seen just once. The data were taken from a study of blood T cells in healthy people across ages. Ranging in age from about 6 to 100, the donors were healthy Caucasian individuals from Russia. Total RNA extraction produced at least 5.5 micrograms (per sample) for the study. Study-wide results and limits: Naive and antigen-experienced cells were not separated, limiting conclusive comparison. A strong correlation was found between TCR beta diversity and the percentage of naive T cells.

The CDR3 covers 13 residues. In germline, CDR1 is SQVTM, CDR2 ANQGSEA. V dropped 1 base and J dropped 6 bases, with 11 bases sitting between them. The chain carries TRBV29-1 and TRBJ2-3; D not certain. Sequenced material: blood. The sequence was collected from a man in his 70s in good health. The DNA for the CDR3 is TGCAGCGTTGAAGGTCAAATCCTTGATACGCAGTATTTT. As protein: CSVEGQILDTQYF.